This TCR beta chain was profiled in a study of early T cells in non-severe SARS-CoV-2 infection (dated by TCRdb to 2020 to 2023). Regarding the complete study: Bulk RNA from unsorted whole blood was used for TCR sequencing, so alpha and beta chains could not be paired. Here is what the overall study found, with its caveats: VDJdb matching was skewed toward anti-spike CD8 responses, so virus-specific expansions were likely underestimated and private and CD4 specificities were missed.

The junction carries 12 bases between V and J, which are trimmed by 5 bases and 0 bases respectively. Taken from the germline V gene, the CDR1 and CDR2 loops are SGDLS and YYNGEE. Counted from cysteine to phenylalanine, this CDR3 has 15 amino acids. Only the CDR3 DNA is retained, 45 bases long and in frame from the first base. The study was a case-control design nested within a healthcare worker cohort in London, UK, with weekly nasopharyngeal swab PCR tests and blood sampling. Healthcare workers were enrolled in the week of the UK lockdown, from 23 to 31 March 2020, and were followed every week for up to roughly 15 weeks. This clonotype has a handful of counts. Its antigen is not yet known. It has no much larger one-base neighbor in the sample; base qualities were not kept. The library was produced with 5' RACE. The instrument was a NextSeq 500. In the TCR library protocol, unique molecular identifiers were attached to individual cDNA molecules to correct for PCR bias and sequencing error. Sequencing covered both TCR alpha and beta chains, and within each sample the abundances of alpha and beta sequences were tightly co-correlated. The authors processed their data as follows. V gene, J gene and CDR3 annotation of TCR sequences was performed with Decombinator V4. Expanded TCRs were defined as changing significantly between any two time points under a Poisson model with p below 0.0001. TCR abundances were normalised to the total number of TCRs sequenced per sample and expressed as counts per million. TRAV1-2 paired with TRAJ12, TRAJ20 or TRAJ33 defined MAIT TCRs, while TRAV10 paired with TRAJ18 defined iNKT TCRs. A search of VDJdb, accessed on 1 November 2021, was run for TCRs annotated to CMV, EBV and SARS-CoV-2, with TCRs annotated for multiple antigens excluded. TCRdb trimmed public reads at Q25 via fastp, called clones via MiXCR and kept in-frame beta chains. Every CDR3 protein is listed once, alongside the most common genes and DNA of its rows. TCRdb, not the authors, supplied the V and J calls. Recorded for this sample are 50,000 or so distinct CDR3 sequences; under 15% of them occurred a single time. The ten top clones hold 10% of the sample.

Sample: whole blood. The chain was built from TRBV9 and TRBJ2-4, with the D call perhaps TRBD1 or TRBD2, each one matching 5 bases. The TCR comes from an adult who was a healthcare worker with PCR-confirmed SARS-CoV-2 infection or an uninfected control (not recorded which). CDR3 protein: CASSPIGTAKNIQYF. Read as DNA, the sequence is TGTGCCAGCAGTCCGATCGGGACAGCCAAAAACATTCAGTACTTC.